The following is a TCR beta chain sequence with its context. The data belong to a study of CD8+ T cells in alopecia areata. Trimming stripped 5 bases from V and 6 bases from J, with 11 bases between. CDR1 is SGHNT and CDR2 is YYREEE in the germline V gene (reference sequence). The CDR3 contains 12 residues. RNA was extracted and reverse transcribed into cDNA as the sequencing template. Only in-frame clones appear in the TCRdb table, and some are missing; sequencing was by immunoSEQ multiplex PCR. The sample contains under 75,000 clones, 40% to 50% of which appear only once. The source is a human donor with alopecia areata. This material consisted of CD8+ T cells sorted from blood, taken at week 0. The chain joins TRBV5-4 to TRBJ1-1, with D possibly matching TRBD1 (6 bases). Here the CDR3 DNA reads TGTGCCAGCAGACAGGGTGGTGCTGAAGCTTTCTTT. It codes for CASRQGGAEAFF.